Below are 26 T cell receptor beta chains sequenced from a single sample in a study of a mutant IDH1 vaccine in newly diagnosed glioma. Their antigen targets remain unknown. The time point is: week 47, end of study. It was 300 ug of mutant IDH1 20-mer peptide that made up each vaccine dose, given with topical imiquimod. Some clones are missing from TCRdb's copy, which holds only in-frame ones; the method was immunoSEQ multiplex PCR. The sample yields about 36,000 clones, 60% to 75% seen once. The input for sequencing was PBMCs, taken from a glioma patient whose treatment included an IDH1 peptide vaccine. Receptor source: a man aged 35 to 55 with glioma.

The chain joins TRBV27 to TRBJ2-7; TRBD2 agrees at 9 bases. CDR3 length: 13 residues. Germline values: CDR1 MNHEY, CDR2 SMNVEV (reference sequence). Losses at the gene ends were 5 bases for V and 3 bases for J; bases not matched to a gene: 2. For the CDR3, the DNA is TGTGCCAGCAGTAGGCGGGAGGGCTACGAGCAGTACTTC. Protein sequence: CASSRREGYEQYF.

The rearrangement links TRBV5-4 to TRBJ1-2, with D perhaps TRBD1 (6 bases). Germline CDR1 and CDR2: SGHNT and YYREEE (reference sequence). Trimming took off 1 base at V and 4 bases at J, with 14 bases between the two ends. CDR3 length: 15 amino acids. Here the CDR3 DNA reads TGTGCCAGCAGCTTGTTTCGACAGGAGGTCTATGGCTACACCTTC. It specifies CASSLFRQEVYGYTF.

The V and J genes are TRBV7-6 and TRBJ1-3, with a tentative D call TRBD1 (6 bases). Germline V gives CDR1 SGHVS, CDR2 FNYEAQ. The CDR3 length is 16 residues. Trimming cost V 5 bases and J 0 bases, with 14 bases left between them. CDR3 sequence (DNA): TGTGCCAGCAGCCCGACGACAGGCCTCTCTGGAAACACCATATATTTT. It encodes CASSPTTGLSGNTIYF.

The chain recombines TRBV27 with TRBJ2-5; D is unresolved. Germline-derived CDR1 and CDR2 are MNHEY and SMNVEV (reference sequence). The CDR3 extends over 10 amino acids. V was pared by 8 bases and J by 5 bases, with 6 bases between. Written as DNA, the CDR3 is TGTGCCAGCGCCCCCGAGACCCAGTACTTC. It encodes CASAPETQYF.

J is TRBJ2-7 and V is TRBV18; 7 bases are a match to TRBD1. Germline V gene lookup returns CDR1 KGHSH and CDR2 LQKENI. Trimming at V came to 3 bases and at J to 3 bases, leaving 5 bases not matched to a gene. There are 14 residues in the CDR3. The CDR3 nucleotides read TGTGCCAGCTCACCTTCGACAGGGAACTACGAGCAGTACGTC. This sequence encodes CASSPSTGNYEQYV.

V is TRBV5-5 and J is TRBJ1-1; D is unclear. The V and J ends lost 1 base and 4 bases respectively, with 17 bases between them. This CDR3 has 16 residues. Germline CDR1 and CDR2: SGHKS and YYEKEE (reference sequence). CDR3 coding DNA: TGTGCCAGCAGCTTGAAACTTAAAAAGGACGGCACTGAAGCTTTCTTT. It encodes CASSLKLKKDGTEAFF.

V and J are TRBV6-1 and TRBJ1-1; D not certain. Germline CDR1 MNHNS, CDR2 SASEGT. V lost 6 bases and J lost 5, with 7 bases in between. This CDR3 is built from 11 residues. CDR3 protein: CASRWKTEAFF. DNA for the CDR3: TGTGCCAGCAGATGGAAGACTGAAGCTTTCTTT.

Sample share makes this clone hyperexpanded (1% or more). V is TRBV9 and J is TRBJ2-3; D gene ambiguous. Trimming cost V 3 bases and J 2 bases, with 4 bases left between them. Looked up from germline, CDR1 is SGDLS and CDR2 is YYNGEE. The CDR3 spans 12 residues. The CDR3 DNA sequence: TGTGCCAGCAGCGGACACACAGATACGCAGTATTTT. It yields the protein CASSGHTDTQYF.

The V and J genes are TRBV6-1 and TRBJ1-5, with D possibly being TRBD1 (6 bases). V gave up 4 bases and J gave up 9 bases, with 19 bases separating them. The CDR3 loop spans 15 amino acids. Germline CDR1 is MNHNS and CDR2 is SASEGT. The CDR3 DNA is TGTGCCAGCAGTGCGGGGCAGGGGTTAGTTAGGCCCCAGCATTTT. Its translation: CASSAGQGLVRPQHF.

In its sample, this clone was seen once. V and J are TRBV19 and TRBJ2-5; maybe TRBD1 (5 bases). Germline CDR1 is LNHDA and CDR2 is SQIVND (reference sequence). Trimming cost V 7 bases and J 2 bases, with 11 bases left between them. The CDR3 contains 13 residues. The CDR3 DNA reads as TGTGCCAGTAATAAGGGGCGACAAGAGACCCAGTACTTC. Its protein is CASNKGRQETQYF.

This clone is termed medium-sized. This specimen includes other DNA sequences encoding the same CDR3. The chain employs TRBV6-5 and TRBJ1-1; D possibly corresponds to TRBD1 (6 bases). CDR1 is MNHEY and CDR2 is SVGAGI in the germline V gene. The CDR3 sequence is 13 residues long. The ends were cut back, 6 bases at V and 1 base at J, with 9 bases in the middle. DNA for the CDR3: TGTGCCAGCAGCACGACAGGGAACACTGAAGCTTTCTTT. This encodes CASSTTGNTEAFF.

CDR3 residues: CASSPRGGPQEAFF. As DNA, the CDR3 is TGTGCCAGCAGCCCTAGAGGGGGTCCTCAGGAAGCTTTCTTT. This rearrangement joins TRBV7-2 to TRBJ1-1, with a tentative D call TRBD1 (6 bases). The germline CDR1 and CDR2 sequences are SGHTA and FQGNSA. V was trimmed by 5 bases and J by 8 bases, leaving 18 bases between them. This CDR3 is built from 14 residues.

This clone was observed a few times. CDR3 nucleotide sequence: TGTGCCAGCAGCTTAGCCGACAGGGTTACGGAGACCCAGTACTTC. Translated, it gives CASSLADRVTETQYF. The chain combines TRBV11-3 with TRBJ2-5; TRBD1 aligns across 7 bases. This CDR3 comprises 15 residues. The ends lost 1 base at V and 5 bases at J; junction bases unmatched: 7. Germline CDR1 is SGHNT and CDR2 is YENEEA.

In nucleotides, the CDR3 is TGTGCCAGCAGCCCACTTGAGCTAGCGAGCTCCTACAATGAGCAGTTCTTC. As protein: CASSPLELASSYNEQFF. The chain employs TRBV4-2 and TRBJ2-1; D is perhaps TRBD2 (6 bases). Trimming pared 4 bases from V and 0 bases from J, leaving 16 bases between. Germline CDR1 LGHNA, CDR2 YNFKEQ. The CDR3 runs 17 residues.

This clone was seen only once. The rearrangement joins TRBV19 to TRBJ1-2; 7 bases line up with TRBD1. The CDR3 covers 15 residues. The V and J ends lost 5 bases and 4 bases, in that order; junction bases with no gene match: 10. Per germline, CDR1 LNHDA and CDR2 SQIVND (reference sequence). DNA for the CDR3: TGTGCCAGTAGTCTGGGGGAAGGGGGCGTCTATGGCTACACCTTC. It specifies CASSLGEGGVYGYTF.

This clone has only a few counts. V gene TRBV14 combines with J gene TRBJ2-2, with D perhaps assigned TRBD1 or TRBD2 (5 bases each). Germline V gene data show CDR1 as SGHDN and CDR2 as FVKESK. Trimming left V 0 bases short and J 4 bases short, with 15 bases between. This CDR3 is 17 amino acids long. The CDR3 here is CASSQDRWAGTTGELFF. The CDR3 coding sequence is TGTGCCAGCAGCCAAGATAGGTGGGCAGGGACCACCGGGGAGCTGTTTTTT.

The CDR3 region is CARSHPLADSYEQYV. CDR3 nucleotides: TGTGCCAGAAGCCACCCACTAGCGGACTCCTACGAGCAGTACGTC. The chain links TRBV5-3 to TRBJ2-7; 8 bases are shared with TRBD2. TRBV5-3 is annotated as an ORF whose role is uncertain. CDR3 length equals 15 residues. Trimming cost V 4 bases and J 0 bases; bases outside gene matches: 6.

The genes are TRBV5-6 and TRBJ2-1, with 8 bases that match TRBD2. The V and J ends lost 4 bases and 6 bases, in that order; junction bases with no gene match: 15. Germline V gene lookup returns CDR1 SGHDT and CDR2 YYEEEE. There are 17 residues in the CDR3. CDR3 DNA sequence: TGTGCCAGCAGCCCTGGGGTGGGGCGGGAGGTCCCCAATGAGCAGTTCTTC. Translating it yields CASSPGVGREVPNEQFF.

The gene calls are TRBV25-1 and TRBJ1-2, with 10 bases fitting TRBD1. CDR3 length equals 15 residues. Germline CDR1 reads MGHDK; CDR2 reads SYGVNS. The J segment lost 4 bases and the V segment lost 4 bases, leaving 6 bases of the junction unmatched. CDR3 sequence (DNA): TGTGCCAGCAGTGGGTGGACAGGGGGGGTCTATGGCTACACCTTC. Its protein is CASSGWTGGVYGYTF.

In nucleotides, the CDR3 is TGTGCCAGCAGCAAAGTAAGAAGTCAGCCCCAGCATTTT. It is translated as CASSKVRSQPQHF. The chain has TRBV21-1 and TRBJ1-5. TRBV21-1 is designated a pseudogene. The CDR3 contains 13 residues.

The genes are TRBV5-5 and TRBJ1-1; D not certain. The CDR3 contains 16 residues. From germline, CDR1 is SGHKS and CDR2 YYEKEE (reference sequence). The germline V and J ends were trimmed by 0 bases and 0 bases, with 12 bases remaining between them. CDR3 region: CASSLAGSGVNTEAFF. The CDR3 DNA sequence: TGTGCCAGCAGCTTGGCCGGTAGTGGGGTGAACACTGAAGCTTTCTTT.

The chain has TRBV18 and TRBJ2-5; TRBD2 matches 8 bases. TRBJ2-7 matches the DNA end more closely, so the J call is doubtful. CDR1 is KGHSH, CDR2 LQKENI, per germline. The CDR3 is made up of 15 amino acids. The CDR3 spells CASSPGGDMTYEQYF. The CDR3, as DNA: TGTGCCAGCTCACCCGGGGGGGACATGACCTACGAGCAGTACTTC.

The chain recombines TRBV7-2 with TRBJ2-3, with D possibly being TRBD1 (6 bases). The CDR3 contains 14 residues. Between the trimmed V and J ends, which lost 4 bases and 8 bases, there was a span of 16 bases. The germline CDR1 and CDR2 sequences are SGHTA and FQGNSA. In nucleotides, the CDR3 is TGTGCCAGCAGCTCGAATACAGGGATGGGTACGCAGTATTTT. Protein product: CASSSNTGMGTQYF.

V gene TRBV7-2 combines with J gene TRBJ1-3; 8 positions agree with TRBD1. V was clipped by 5 bases and J by 0 bases; unmatched bases: 3. Germline values: CDR1 SGHTA, CDR2 FQGNSA. The CDR3 is made up of 15 amino acids. The CDR3 is CASSQDRVSGNTIYF. The CDR3 bases are TGTGCCAGCAGCCAGGACAGGGTCTCTGGAAACACCATATATTTT.

The rearrangement joins TRBV30 to TRBJ2-2; D possibly corresponds to TRBD1 (5 bases). The CDR3 totals 14 residues. CDR1 is GTSNPN and CDR2 is SVGIG in the germline V gene (reference sequence). The germline V and J ends were trimmed by 0 bases and 4 bases, with 9 bases remaining between them. The CDR3 sequence is CAWSVGRATGELFF. CDR3 in DNA: TGTGCCTGGAGTGTAGGCAGGGCCACCGGGGAGCTGTTTTTT.

J is TRBJ1-2 and V is TRBV6-1; D gene unclear. CDR1 and CDR2 from the germline V gene are MNHNS and SASEGT. The CDR3 consists of 12 residues. V lost 5 bases to trimming and J lost 0 bases, with 4 bases between them. The CDR3 nucleotides are TGTGCCAGCAGTTCGCCTAACTATGGCTACACCTTC. Its translation is CASSSPNYGYTF.